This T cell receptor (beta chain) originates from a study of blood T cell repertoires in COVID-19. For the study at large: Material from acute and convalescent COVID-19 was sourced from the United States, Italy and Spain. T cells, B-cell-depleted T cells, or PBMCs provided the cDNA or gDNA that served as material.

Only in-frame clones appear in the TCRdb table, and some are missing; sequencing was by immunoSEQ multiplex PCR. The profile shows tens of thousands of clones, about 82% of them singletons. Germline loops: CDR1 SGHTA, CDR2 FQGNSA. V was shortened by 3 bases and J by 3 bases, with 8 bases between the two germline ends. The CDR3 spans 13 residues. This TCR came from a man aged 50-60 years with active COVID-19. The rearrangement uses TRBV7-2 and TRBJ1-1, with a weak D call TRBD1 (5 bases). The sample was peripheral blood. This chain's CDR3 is CASSFARDTEAFF. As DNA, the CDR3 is TGTGCCAGCAGCTTCGCCAGGGACACTGAAGCTTTCTTT.